The rows below give T cell receptor beta chains drawn from one sample of a study of T cell responses to AZD1222 COVID-19 vaccine. Profiling relied on immunoSEQ multiplex PCR, and the TCRdb table lists in-frame clones only, not all of them. In the table there are some 180,000 clones, about nine tenths of which are singletons. The sequences come from peripheral blood, collected 28 days after the second AZD1222 dose. Receptor source: an adult who received the AZD1222 COVID-19 vaccine. Both conserved end residues are part of each CDR3. The D gene is left open where the match is weak. Clone size is not always given. Where it is, it says once, few, many or a class for expanded clones.

j_gene: TRBJ2-1; abundance: NA; v_gene: TRBV15; d_gene: TRBD1; CDR3aa: CATSTVGQEGREQFF; CDR3nt: TGTGCCACCAGCACTGTGGGACAGGAGGGAAGAGAGCAGTTCTTC
j_gene: TRBJ1-4; abundance: few; v_gene: TRBV4-1; d_gene: NA; CDR3aa: CASSPSPLTNEKLFF; CDR3nt: TGCGCCAGCAGCCCTAGCCCCCTAACTAATGAAAAACTGTTTTTT
j_gene: TRBJ2-3; abundance: NA; v_gene: TRBV19; d_gene: TRBD2; CDR3aa: CASSILAGGVDTQYF; CDR3nt: TGTGCCAGTAGTATACTAGCGGGAGGAGTAGATACGCAGTATTTT
j_gene: TRBJ2-1; abundance: few; v_gene: TRBV7-3; d_gene: TRBD2; CDR3aa: CASSSTSGRANEQFF; CDR3nt: TGTGCCAGCAGCTCGACTAGCGGGAGGGCAAATGAGCAGTTCTTC
j_gene: TRBJ1-2; abundance: NA; v_gene: TRBV4-3; d_gene: NA; CDR3aa: CASSQTDRYGYTF; CDR3nt: TGCGCCAGCAGCCAAACAGATAGGTATGGCTACACCTTC
j_gene: TRBJ1-1; abundance: NA; v_gene: TRBV6-5; d_gene: NA; CDR3aa: CASSYRGWGNAEAFF; CDR3nt: TGTGCCAGCAGTTACAGGGGGTGGGGCAACGCTGAAGCTTTCTTT
j_gene: TRBJ1-1; abundance: once; v_gene: TRBV18; d_gene: TRBD1; CDR3aa: CASSPRDRVNTEAFF; CDR3nt: TGTGCCAGCTCACCCCGGGACAGGGTAAACACTGAAGCTTTCTTT
j_gene: TRBJ2-7; abundance: once; v_gene: TRBV5-8; d_gene: NA; CDR3aa: CASQLPGTGTYEQYF; CDR3nt: TGTGCCAGCCAGCTCCCCGGGACGGGGACCTACGAGCAGTACTTC
j_gene: TRBJ2-1; abundance: NA; v_gene: TRBV7-3; d_gene: NA; CDR3aa: CASSPSGSGVKKGYNEQFF; CDR3nt: TGTGCCAGCAGCCCGTCGGGGTCAGGAGTAAAAAAGGGGTACAATGAGCAGTTCTTC
j_gene: TRBJ2-7; abundance: NA; v_gene: TRBV3-1/TRBV3-2; d_gene: NA; CDR3aa: CASSQALWWIGELPEQYF; CDR3nt: TGTGCCAGCAGCCAAGCCCTGTGGTGGATCGGCGAATTACCCGAGCAGTACTTC
j_gene: TRBJ1-2; abundance: once; v_gene: TRBV6-2/TRBV6-3; d_gene: NA; CDR3aa: CASSNGLSPYGYTF; CDR3nt: TGTGCCAGCAGTAACGGACTTTCCCCCTATGGCTACACCTTC
j_gene: TRBJ1-5; abundance: NA; v_gene: TRBV13; d_gene: NA; CDR3aa: CASSRGRAQPQHF; CDR3nt: TGTGCCAGCAGCCGGGGGCGGGCTCAGCCCCAGCATTTT
j_gene: TRBJ1-1; abundance: NA; v_gene: TRBV6-2/TRBV6-3; d_gene: NA; CDR3aa: CASSYSTGIGTEAFF; CDR3nt: TGTGCCAGCAGTTACTCGACAGGCATAGGCACTGAAGCTTTCTTT
j_gene: TRBJ1-2; abundance: NA; v_gene: TRBV29-1; d_gene: TRBD1; CDR3aa: CSVDGKGAKGSYGYTF; CDR3nt: TGCAGCGTTGACGGGAAGGGGGCAAAGGGCTCCTATGGCTACACCTTC
j_gene: TRBJ2-7; abundance: NA; v_gene: TRBV2; d_gene: TRBD2; CDR3aa: CASSGGLAGVSEQYF; CDR3nt: TGTGCCAGCAGTGGGGGACTAGCGGGAGTTAGCGAGCAGTACTTC
j_gene: TRBJ2-7; abundance: once; v_gene: TRBV7-2; d_gene: TRBD1; CDR3aa: CASSFSGQGSYEQYF; CDR3nt: TGTGCCAGCAGCTTCTCCGGACAGGGATCATACGAGCAGTACTTC
j_gene: TRBJ1-2; abundance: NA; v_gene: TRBV6-2/TRBV6-3; d_gene: NA; CDR3aa: CASSYSSRNRYGYTF; CDR3nt: TGTGCCAGCAGTTACTCGTCTAGGAATCGCTATGGCTACACCTTC
j_gene: TRBJ1-1; abundance: NA; v_gene: TRBV19; d_gene: TRBD1; CDR3aa: CASSMAGTGWRAFF; CDR3nt: TGTGCCAGTAGTATGGCCGGGACAGGGTGGCGAGCTTTCTTT
j_gene: TRBJ2-2; abundance: NA; v_gene: TRBV2; d_gene: TRBD2; CDR3aa: CASSGGTPNTGELFF; CDR3nt: TGTGCCAGCAGCGGGGGGACTCCCAACACCGGGGAGCTGTTTTTT
j_gene: TRBJ1-6; abundance: NA; v_gene: TRBV7-3; d_gene: TRBD1; CDR3aa: CASSRQGGANSPLHF; CDR3nt: TGTGCCAGCAGCAGACAGGGTGGGGCAAATTCACCCCTCCACTTT
j_gene: TRBJ2-7; abundance: NA; v_gene: TRBV2; d_gene: NA; CDR3aa: CASTHRSGFTEQYF; CDR3nt: TGTGCCAGCACTCACAGGAGCGGTTTCACCGAGCAGTACTTC
j_gene: TRBJ2-3; abundance: NA; v_gene: TRBV18; d_gene: NA; CDR3aa: CASSPADTQYF; CDR3nt: TGTGCCAGCTCACCAGCGGATACGCAGTATTTT
j_gene: TRBJ2-5; abundance: NA; v_gene: TRBV5-5; d_gene: NA; CDR3aa: CASSLAGTFQETQYF; CDR3nt: TGTGCCAGCAGCTTGGCCGGGACCTTCCAAGAGACCCAGTACTTC
j_gene: TRBJ1-2; abundance: NA; v_gene: TRBV6-6; d_gene: NA; CDR3aa: CASSYSTSDGYTF; CDR3nt: TGTGCCAGCAGTTACTCGACGTCCGATGGCTACACCTTC
j_gene: TRBJ1-5; abundance: NA; v_gene: TRBV6-2/TRBV6-3; d_gene: NA; CDR3aa: CASSPIGRGTNQPQHF; CDR3nt: TGTGCCAGCAGCCCGATCGGAAGGGGGACCAATCAGCCCCAGCATTTT
j_gene: TRBJ2-3; abundance: NA; v_gene: TRBV21-1; d_gene: NA; CDR3aa: CASSKKAAGPSDTQYF; CDR3nt: TGTGCCAGCAGCAAAAAGGCAGCGGGGCCCTCAGATACGCAGTATTTT
j_gene: TRBJ2-7; abundance: NA; v_gene: TRBV7-8; d_gene: NA; CDR3aa: CASSHAYEQYF; CDR3nt: TGTGCCAGCAGCCACGCATACGAGCAGTACTTC
j_gene: TRBJ2-3; abundance: NA; v_gene: TRBV5-8; d_gene: NA; CDR3aa: CASSPGDTQYF; CDR3nt: TGTGCCAGCAGTCCGGGAGATACGCAGTATTTT
j_gene: TRBJ1-3; abundance: once; v_gene: TRBV5-1; d_gene: NA; CDR3aa: CASSPGISGNTIYF; CDR3nt: TGCGCCAGCAGCCCGGGGATTTCTGGAAACACCATATATTTT
j_gene: TRBJ2-1; abundance: NA; v_gene: TRBV14; d_gene: TRBD1; CDR3aa: CASSQVSGETGYYNEQFF; CDR3nt: TGTGCCAGCAGCCAAGTTTCTGGGGAGACAGGGTATTACAATGAGCAGTTCTTC
j_gene: TRBJ1-1; abundance: NA; v_gene: TRBV11-1; d_gene: TRBD1; CDR3aa: CASSWTGQGRTEAFF; CDR3nt: TGTGCCAGCAGCTGGACAGGGCAAGGGCGCACTGAAGCTTTCTTT